This T cell receptor (beta chain) was captured in a study of spatial heterogeneity in lung cancer. Across the whole study: Sequencing consistently turned up more beta-chain sequences than alpha-chain sequences. Study-wide findings and caveats: At tumor resection, ubiquitous expanded TCRs were detected in blood more often than later.

Points on this clonotype: Its specificity is unknown.

Documented time point: blood at routine non-recurrence follow-up after resection. Via MiXCR, TCRdb re-called the 5' RACE reads, giving one row per CDR3 protein. The sample has 25,000 to 35,000 distinct CDR3 sequences; more than 9% are singletons. This CDR3 is 13 amino acids long. Germline CDR1 is LGHDT and CDR2 is YNNKEL (reference sequence). J gave up 1 base and V 6 bases, and 0 bases lay outside the gene matches. The receptor was isolated from a female donor with early-stage non-small cell lung cancer. The sequencing used PBMCs, collected at follow-up. This chain connects TRBV3-1 to TRBJ2-4, with 7 bases lining up with TRBD1. CDR3 sequence: CASRQGAKNIQYF. The CDR3 nucleotides are TGTGCCAGCAGACAGGGGGCCAAAAACATTCAGTACTTC.